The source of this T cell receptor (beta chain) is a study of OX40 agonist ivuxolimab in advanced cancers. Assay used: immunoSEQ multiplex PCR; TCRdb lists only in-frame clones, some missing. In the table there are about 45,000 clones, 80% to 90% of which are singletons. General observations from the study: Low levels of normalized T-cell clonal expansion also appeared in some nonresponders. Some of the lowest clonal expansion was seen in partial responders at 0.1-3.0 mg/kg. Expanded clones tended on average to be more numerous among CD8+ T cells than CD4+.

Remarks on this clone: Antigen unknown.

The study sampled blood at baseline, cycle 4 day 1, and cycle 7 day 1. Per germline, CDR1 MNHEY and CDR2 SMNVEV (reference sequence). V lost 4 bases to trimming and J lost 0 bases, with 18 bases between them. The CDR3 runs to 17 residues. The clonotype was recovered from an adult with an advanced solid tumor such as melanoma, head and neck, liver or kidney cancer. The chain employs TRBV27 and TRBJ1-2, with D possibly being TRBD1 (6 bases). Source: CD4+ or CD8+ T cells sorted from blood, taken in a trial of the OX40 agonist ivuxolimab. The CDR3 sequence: CASSSTTDRLTNYGYTF. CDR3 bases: TGTGCCAGCAGTTCAACCACCGACAGGCTAACTAACTATGGCTACACCTTC.